This TCR beta chain was recovered during a study of cytomegalovirus exposure and HLA in healthy donors. Looking at the study overall: Researchers previously reported finding 90 million to 130 million unique TCR beta sequences from about 200 million T cells. General study results and limits: Previous analysis showed most TCR beta V segments were productive about 87% or about 30% of the time. A later analysis reportedly identified an Asian-associated ancestry cluster as carrying fewer N-insertions than the approximately 710-donor mean. Analysis was performed later, and it showed HLA-associated TCR beta chains to be more clonally expanded than equally common others.

A multiplex PCR was run with 60 Vbeta primers and 13 Jbeta primers. The protocol was immunoSEQ multiplex PCR, while the TCRdb copy is restricted to in-frame clones and leaves out a portion. The table records around 120,000 clones, about 73% of them present only once. Comment on this clone: No antigen is known for it.

The CDR3 is 13 amino acids. Unmatched junction bases numbered 2, after V lost 1 base and J lost 5 bases. The germline V gene encodes CDR1 GTSNPN and CDR2 SVGIG (reference sequence). Sample: PBMCs. The chain uses TRBV30 and TRBJ2-7; 10 bases fit TRBD1. The TCR comes from a woman aged 25 to 39 in good health and CMV-seropositive. The CDR3: CAWSADRGDEQYF. CDR3 coding DNA: TGTGCCTGGAGTGCGGACAGGGGGGACGAGCAGTACTTC.